The sequence of this TCR beta chain was determined in a study of beta chain features in type 1 diabetes. This clone was seen a few times. Since all of the isolated RNA was reverse transcribed, expressed TCRB transcripts were what got sequenced. The table came from immunoSEQ multiplex PCR; TCRdb's copy has only in-frame clones and leaves some out. The sample includes a few hundred thousand clones, roughly a fifth of them seen just once. CDR3 length: 16 residues. V gave up 4 bases and J gave up 6 bases; unmatched junction bases: 9. Germline CDR1 is SGDLS and CDR2 is YYNGEE. The clonotype was recovered from a woman between 18 and 29 years old in good health. This chain connects TRBV9 to TRBJ2-1, with 11 bases that match TRBD2. The sample comprised naive CD4+ T cells from blood. As DNA, the CDR3 is TGTGCCAGCAGCCCCATCGTAGCGGGGGGGCGCAATGAGCAGTTCTTC. Encoded protein: CASSPIVAGGRNEQFF. The full variable domain, completed using reference TRBV9 and TRBJ2-1, is DSGVTQTPKHLITATGQRVTLRCSPRSGDLSVYWYQQSLDQGLQFLIQYYNGEERAKGNILERFSAQQFPDLHSELNLSSLELGDSALYFCASSPIVAGGRNEQFFGPGTRLTVL.